The present TCR beta chain was sequenced within a study of control samples from healthy donors and cancer patients (dated by TCRdb to the early 2020s). Libraries came from the immunoSEQ multiplex PCR assay. Held by TCRdb, this immuneACCESS table contains in-frame sequences only and omits some clones. Under half of the omission traces to an unresolved V gene where checked; the cause of the rest is unknown. For this sample the table gives about 110,000 clones, of which 70% to 90% were detected only once. The top ten constitute roughly 3.5% of the sample. CDR1 and CDR2, looked up from the germline V gene, are SGHDT and YYEEEE. The CDR3 numbers 14 residues from cysteine through phenylalanine. CDR3 DNA only is kept here, 42 bases in frame from base 1. Trimming takes 0 bases from V and 2 bases from J, and the germline ends sit 8 bases apart. As for this clone: No antigen is known for it. No base-level quality is on record; no much larger clone is a single base apart.

Recombination connected TRBV5-6 to TRBJ1-2; the D gene is perhaps TRBD1, from 6 matching bases. Sequencing used PBMCs. The receptor was isolated from a woman aged 55 to 70 with lung cancer. In nucleotides, the sequence is TGTGCCAGCAGCTTGGGACAGGTAAACTATGGCTACACCTTC. It encodes CASSLGQVNYGYTF. Joined to the reference TRBV5-6 and TRBJ1-2 proteins, this CDR3 gives the full variable domain: DAGVTQSPTHLIKTRGQQVTLRCSPKSGHDTVSWYQQALGQGPQFIFQYYEEEERQRGNFPDRFSGHQFPNYSSELNVNALLLGDSALYLCASSLGQVNYGYTFGSGTRLTVV.